The 6 T cell receptor beta chains reported below all come from one sample, sequenced in a study of OX40 agonist ivuxolimab in advanced cancers. TCRdb keeps only in-frame clones here, not all; method: immunoSEQ multiplex PCR. The sample lists tens of thousands of clones; approximately 84% were seen once. Sequencing used CD4+ or CD8+ T cells sorted from blood, obtained in a trial of the OX40 agonist ivuxolimab. These receptors were obtained from an adult with an advanced solid tumor such as melanoma, head and neck, liver or kidney cancer.

V and J are TRBV19 and TRBJ1-5, with TRBD1 matching 7 bases. V trimming: 9 bases; J trimming: 4 bases; junction bases outside the gene matches: 9. The CDR3 has 14 amino acids. In germline, CDR1 is LNHDA, CDR2 SQIVND (reference sequence). CDR3 DNA sequence: TGTGCCAGCAGGGGGACAGCACCGAATCAGCCCCAGCATTTT. Protein: CASRGTAPNQPQHF.

The chain couples TRBV11-3 to TRBJ1-2, with D possibly TRBD1 on 5 matching bases. The CDR3 spans 13 residues. Germline V gene lookup returns CDR1 SGHNT and CDR2 YENEEA. V was clipped by 0 bases and J by 4 bases, with 6 bases between them. The DNA for the CDR3 is TGTGCCAGCAGCTTAGACGGGGGCTATGGCTACACCTTC. Amino acids: CASSLDGGYGYTF.

The V gene is TRBV19, the J gene TRBJ1-5; TRBD1 might be the D (6 bases). Trimming stripped 6 bases from V and 4 bases from J, with 16 bases between. The CDR3 contains 15 residues. The germline V gene encodes CDR1 LNHDA and CDR2 SQIVND (reference sequence). For the CDR3, the DNA is TGTGCCAGTAGGCGGGGGGGGGCTGGTAATCAGCCCCAGCATTTT. Its translation: CASRRGGAGNQPQHF.

This rearrangement joins TRBV2 to TRBJ1-1, with D possibly being TRBD1 (5 bases). The CDR3 sequence is 12 residues long. The ends were cut back, 9 bases at V and 4 bases at J, with 12 bases in the middle. Germline CDR1 reads SNHLY; CDR2 reads FYNNEI. The CDR3 reads CARGRGPTEAFF. CDR3 DNA sequence: TGTGCCAGGGGAAGGGGTCCCACTGAAGCTTTCTTT.

There are many counts of this clone. V usage is TRBV2 and J usage is TRBJ2-7, with D uncertain. Trimming shortened V by 8 bases and J by 6 bases, and 20 bases separated the two germline ends. CDR3 length: 14 amino acids. Germline V lookup: CDR1 SNHLY, CDR2 FYNNEI. The CDR3 sequence is CASCRTENYVEQYF. CDR3 DNA sequence: TGTGCCAGCTGCCGGACCGAAAATTATGTCGAGCAGTACTTC.

The genes are TRBV7-3 and TRBJ2-3; 8 bases line up with TRBD2. V shed 3 bases and J 7 bases; nucleotides not matched to a gene: 9. This CDR3 region has 15 residues. CDR1 SGHTA and CDR2 FQGTGA come from the germline V gene. Here the CDR3 reads CASSFGTAGENTQYF. Here the CDR3 DNA reads TGTGCCAGCAGCTTTGGTACAGCGGGGGAGAATACGCAGTATTTT.